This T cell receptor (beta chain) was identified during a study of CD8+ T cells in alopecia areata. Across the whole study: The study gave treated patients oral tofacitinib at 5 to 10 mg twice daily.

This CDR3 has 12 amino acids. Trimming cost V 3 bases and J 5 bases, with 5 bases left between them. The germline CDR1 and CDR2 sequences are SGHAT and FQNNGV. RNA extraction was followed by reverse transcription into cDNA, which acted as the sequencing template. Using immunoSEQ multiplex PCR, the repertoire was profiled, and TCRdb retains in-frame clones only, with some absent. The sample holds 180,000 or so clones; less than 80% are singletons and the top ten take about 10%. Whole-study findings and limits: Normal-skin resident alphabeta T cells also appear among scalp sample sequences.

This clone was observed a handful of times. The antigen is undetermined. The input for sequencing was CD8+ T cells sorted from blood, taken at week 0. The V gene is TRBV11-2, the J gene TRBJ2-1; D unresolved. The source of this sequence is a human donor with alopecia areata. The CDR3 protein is CASSLGNNEQFF. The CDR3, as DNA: TGTGCCAGCAGCTTGGGGAACAATGAGCAGTTCTTC.